The text below deals with one T cell receptor beta chain. Its binding antigen is unknown. No quality values exist for individual bases; no much larger clone is one base distant. The source of the sample is a study of metastatic and nonmetastatic thyroid tumors (dated by TCRdb to the early 2020s). Study-wide context: Repertoires from peripheral blood and from tumor or nodule tissue samples of malignant and benign thyroid patients were compared. The investigation overall reported the following: In both blood and tumor samples, TCR beta diversity was reported to be significantly higher in malignant tumors than in benign nodules.

The library was obtained by PCR. The sequencer listed for this sample is Illumina HiSeq 4000. High-throughput sequencing was used to profile the CDR3 region of the TCR beta-chain in every patient. The authors processed their data as follows. A classifier to discriminate distant-metastatic papillary thyroid cancer patients was built from CDR3 differences across clinicopathological groups. The Shannon index was used to measure repertoire diversity, and the Morisita-Horn index was used to measure how similar tumor and blood repertoires were. TCRdb ran its own pipeline on the public reads, namely fastp trimming at Q25 and MiXCR clone calling, and kept in-frame beta chains. TCRdb assigned the V and J calls; the authors' analysis was not used. The sample table records 25,000 or so clones; over 15% of these occur just once. In total, the top ten clones hold about 6% of the sample. The germline V gene (reference sequence) supplies CDR1 DFQATT and CDR2 SNEGSKA. V loses 5 bases at its end and J loses 7 bases; junction bases beyond the gene matches: 7. Counted from cysteine to phenylalanine, this CDR3 has 14 amino acids. Just the 42-base CDR3 DNA is kept, in frame starting at base 1.

Before undergoing thyroid surgery, none of the patients had been given any kind of treatment. Using T-cell receptor beta sequencing, the researchers looked back retrospectively at clinical samples from patients, gathered between the early 2010s and the late 2010s. The rearrangement combines TRBV20-1 with TRBJ1-6; 8 junctional bases match TRBD1. This TCR was recovered from a male donor with papillary thyroid cancer or a benign thyroid nodule (not recorded which). Some clones in this sample may be carry-over from other donors' samples. The sample taken for sequencing was blood. At the DNA level, the sequence is TGCAGTGCTCGAATAAGGACAGGGAATTCACCCCTCCACTTT. Its protein is CSARIRTGNSPLHF.